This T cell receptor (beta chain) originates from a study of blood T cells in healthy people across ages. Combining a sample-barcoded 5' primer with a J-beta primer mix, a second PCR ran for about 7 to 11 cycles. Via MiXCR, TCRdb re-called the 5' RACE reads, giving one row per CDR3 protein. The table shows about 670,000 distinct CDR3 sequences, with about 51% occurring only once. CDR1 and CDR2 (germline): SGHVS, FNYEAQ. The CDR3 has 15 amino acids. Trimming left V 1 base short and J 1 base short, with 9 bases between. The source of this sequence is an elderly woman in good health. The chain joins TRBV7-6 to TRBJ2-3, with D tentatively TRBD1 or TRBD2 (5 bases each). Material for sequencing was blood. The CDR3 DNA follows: TGTGCCAGCAGCTTAGGGGGGTATGGCACAGATACGCAGTATTTT. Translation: CASSLGGYGTDTQYF.